A selection of T cell receptor beta chains follows, all from one sample in a study of T cells in Graves' hyperthyroidism and ophthalmopathy. MiXCR, run by TCRdb on the multiplex PCR reads, gives a single entry per CDR3 protein. The data show more than 150,000 distinct CDR3 sequences, approximately 15% seen once. Sequencing was carried out using blood. The receptors were gathered from a woman in her forties or fifties with Graves' hyperthyroidism. Each CDR3 is given without its conserved first and last residue. A D gene is named only where the DNA matches it firmly. Clone sizes are given selectively: once, few, many, or a class where the clone is expanded.

d_call	clone_size	v_call	j_call	cdr3_aa
.	many	TRBV6-2/TRBV6-3	TRBJ2-7	ASSYSLGSWSYEQY
TRBD2	many	TRBV12-3/TRBV12-4	TRBJ2-3	ASSRLAGGITDTQY
.	few	TRBV4-3	TRBJ1-4	ASSQYRGANEKLF
.	many	TRBV14	TRBJ1-2	ASSLDRRGGYT
.	many	TRBV11-2	TRBJ1-3	ASSFGRRNTIY
TRBD2	many	TRBV18	TRBJ2-7	ASSPPRRGVSYEQY
.	.	TRBV6-2/TRBV6-3	TRBJ2-3	AGSPGTDTQY
.	many	TRBV19	TRBJ1-2	ASNSGAQVSNYGYT
TRBD1	.	TRBV28	TRBJ1-5	ASSLDRGRGQPQH
TRBD2	few	TRBV27	TRBJ2-3	ASSLFGGLAGTDTQY
TRBD1	many	TRBV6-4	TRBJ1-1	ASSEAGGAYTEAF
TRBD1	many	TRBV4-3	TRBJ1-2	ASSQEGHRGGYT
TRBD1	.	TRBV28	TRBJ1-2	ASSFGTGAGYGYT
TRBD1	many	TRBV9	TRBJ1-2	ASSALDRDGYT
.	many	TRBV28	TRBJ1-3	ASSFQAASGNTIY
TRBD1	few	TRBV4-1	TRBJ1-4	ASSQSGTGGREKLF
TRBD1	.	TRBV7-9	TRBJ1-6	ASRPTTGQGGSPLH